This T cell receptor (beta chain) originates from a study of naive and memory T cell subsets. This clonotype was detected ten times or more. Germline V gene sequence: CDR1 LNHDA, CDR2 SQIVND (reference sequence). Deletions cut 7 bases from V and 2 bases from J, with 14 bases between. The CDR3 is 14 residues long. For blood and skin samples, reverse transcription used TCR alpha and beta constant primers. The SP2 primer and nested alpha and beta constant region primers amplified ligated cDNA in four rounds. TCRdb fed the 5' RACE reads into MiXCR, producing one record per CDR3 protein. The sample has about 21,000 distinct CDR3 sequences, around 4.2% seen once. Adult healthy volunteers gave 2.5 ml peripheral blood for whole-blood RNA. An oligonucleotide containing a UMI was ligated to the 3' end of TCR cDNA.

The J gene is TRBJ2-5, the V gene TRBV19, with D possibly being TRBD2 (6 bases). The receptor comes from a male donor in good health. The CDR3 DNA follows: TGTGCCAGTACTCGGGGGATAAATCAAGAGACCCAGTACTTC. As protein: CASTRGINQETQYF.